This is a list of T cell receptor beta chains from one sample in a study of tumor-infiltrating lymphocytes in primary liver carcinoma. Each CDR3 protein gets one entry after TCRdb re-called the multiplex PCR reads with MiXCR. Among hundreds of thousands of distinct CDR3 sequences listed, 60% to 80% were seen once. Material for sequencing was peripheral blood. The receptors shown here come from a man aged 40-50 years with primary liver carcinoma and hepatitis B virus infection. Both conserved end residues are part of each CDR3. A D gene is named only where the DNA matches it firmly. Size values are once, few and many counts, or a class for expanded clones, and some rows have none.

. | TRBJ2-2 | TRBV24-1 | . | CATSDTTGTIGELFF | TGTGCCACCAGTGATACCACAGGGACCATCGGGGAGCTGTTTTTT
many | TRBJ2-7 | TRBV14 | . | CASSQSGSYEQYF | TGTGCCAGCAGCCAATCGGGTTCCTACGAGCAGTACTTC
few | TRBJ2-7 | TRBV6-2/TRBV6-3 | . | CASSYSAPQKEQYF | TGTGCCAGCAGTTACTCGGCCCCCCAGAAGGAGCAGTACTTC
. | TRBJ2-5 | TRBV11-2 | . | CASRAGARETHYF | TGTGCCAGCAGGGCTGGCGCCCGGGAGACCCACTACTTC
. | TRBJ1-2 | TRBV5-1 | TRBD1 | CASSGRTGGGHYGYTF | TGCGCCAGCAGCGGACGGACAGGGGGGGGCCACTATGGCTACACCTTC
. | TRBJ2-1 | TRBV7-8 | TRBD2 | CASSSRGSGLAGGAYNEQFF | TGTGCCAGCAGCTCCCGAGGGTCGGGACTAGCGGGGGGGGCTTACAATGAGCAGTTCTTC
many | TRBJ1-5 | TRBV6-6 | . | CASSYSRGFNQPQHF | TGTGCCAGCAGTTACTCGAGGGGTTTCAATCAGCCCCAGCATTTT
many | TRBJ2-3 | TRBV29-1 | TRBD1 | CSALPRGSSDTQYF | TGCAGCGCCCTTCCCAGGGGGTCCTCAGATACGCAGTATTTT
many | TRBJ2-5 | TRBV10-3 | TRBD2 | CAISTSSGRVDETQYF | TGTGCCATCAGTACCTCTAGCGGGAGGGTTGACGAGACCCAGTACTTC
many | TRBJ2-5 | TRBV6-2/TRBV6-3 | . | CASSYAQRETQYF | TGTGCCAGCAGTTACGCCCAGAGAGAGACCCAGTACTTC
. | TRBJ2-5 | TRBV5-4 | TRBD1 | CASSERQGAETQCF | TGTGCCAGCAGCGAAAGACAGGGGGCGGAGACCCAGTGCTTC
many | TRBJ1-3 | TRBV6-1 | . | CASKEGSGNTIYF | TGTGCCAGCAAAGAGGGGAGTGGAAACACCATATATTTT
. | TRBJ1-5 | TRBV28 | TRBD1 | CASQTGGRQPQHF | TGTGCCAGTCAGACAGGGGGCAGGCAGCCCCAGCATTTT
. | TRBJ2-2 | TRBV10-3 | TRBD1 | CAISEGQAGELFF | TGTGCCATCAGTGAGGGACAGGCCGGGGAGCTGTTTTTT
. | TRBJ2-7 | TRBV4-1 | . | CASSQVLGWLYEQYF | TGCGCCAGCAGCCAAGTATTGGGGTGGCTCTACGAGCAGTACTTC
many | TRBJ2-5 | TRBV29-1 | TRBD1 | CSVDEDRRKETQYF | TGCAGCGTTGACGAGGACAGGAGAAAAGAGACCCAGTACTTC
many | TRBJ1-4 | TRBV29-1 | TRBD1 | CSAGQGDEKLFF | TGCAGCGCGGGACAGGGAGATGAAAAACTGTTTTTT
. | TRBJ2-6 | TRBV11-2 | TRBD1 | CASSLMGQVATGANVLTF | TGTGCCAGCAGCTTAATGGGACAGGTGGCTACTGGGGCCAACGTCCTGACTTTC
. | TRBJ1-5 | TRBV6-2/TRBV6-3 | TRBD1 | CASRRGQLSDQPQHF | TGTGCCAGCAGAAGGGGACAGCTTAGCGATCAGCCCCAACATTTT
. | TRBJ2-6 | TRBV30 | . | CAWSVGGANVLTF | TGTGCCTGGAGTGTCGGTGGGGCCAACGTCCTGACTTTC
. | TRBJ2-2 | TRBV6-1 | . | CASSLTTGFGTGELFF | TGTGCCAGCAGTCTTACGACGGGGTTCGGGACCGGGGAGCTGTTTTTT
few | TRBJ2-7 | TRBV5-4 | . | CASSKTGSGVYEQYF | TGTGCCAGCAGCAAGACAGGTTCGGGAGTCTACGAGCAGTACTTC
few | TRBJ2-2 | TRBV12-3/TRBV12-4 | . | CASSFRVAVNTGELFF | TGTGCCAGCAGTTTCCGCGTAGCTGTAAACACCGGGGAGCTGTTTTTT
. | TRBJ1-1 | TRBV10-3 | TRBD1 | CAINKGTGATAGALF | TGTGCCATCAACAAGGGGACAGGAGCCACCGCCGGGGCTTTATTT
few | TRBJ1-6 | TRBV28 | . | CASSLTAPSPLHF | TGTGCCAGCAGTTTAACAGCGCCCTCACCCCTCCACTTT
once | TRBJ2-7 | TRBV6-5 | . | CASCGQGVSYEQYF | TGTGCCAGCTGTGGACAAGGGGTTTCCTACGAGCAGTACTTC